Presented here are 31 T cell receptor beta chains from one specimen sequenced in a study of regulatory T cells in long-lasting Graves disease. Through Arm-PCR of CDR3 regions and iRepertoire HTBI primers, TCR beta libraries were built. TCRdb analysed the multiplex PCR reads with MiXCR anew, one entry per CDR3 protein. Among a few hundred thousand distinct CDR3 sequences listed, 20% to 30% were seen once. The time point is: persistent/refractory GD, antithyroid drugs over 5 years with positive TRAb. PBMC RNA served as the TCR library source. The sequenced sample was peripheral blood mononuclear cells (PBMCs), obtained when the disease was refractory, from a patient treated with antithyroid drugs. Receptors were obtained from a female donor with Graves disease.

This clonotype was counted ten times or more. This chain uses TRBV5-5 with TRBJ1-2, with 7 nucleotides matching TRBD1. Losses at the gene ends were 4 bases for V and 6 bases for J; bases not matched to a gene: 9. The CDR3 has 14 amino acids. The germline V gene has CDR1 SGHKS and CDR2 YYEKEE (reference sequence). The CDR3 region has the DNA TGTGCCAGCAGCGCTACAGGGGAAGCTAATGGCTACACCTTC. Translated: CASSATGEANGYTF.

This clonotype was seen a few times. The CDR3 sequence is CASSYRDSNEKLFF. The CDR3 bases are TGCGCCAGCAGTTACCGGGACAGCAATGAAAAACTGTTTTTT. The chain links TRBV5-1 to TRBJ1-4, with TRBD1 matching 7 bases. The junction had 6 bases not matched to a gene; V was cut back by 5 bases and J by 5 bases. Germline V CDR1 and CDR2: SGHRS, YFSETQ. The CDR3 totals 14 residues. Full variable domain (remainder filled in from reference TRBV5-1 and TRBJ1-4): KAGVTQTPRYLIKTRGQQVTLSCSPISGHRSVSWYQQTPGQGLQFLFEYFSETQRNKGNFPGRFSGRQFSNSRSEMNVSTLELGDSALYLCASSYRDSNEKLFFGSGTQLSVL.

The chain is built from TRBV7-9 and TRBJ2-7; D remains ambiguous. Germline V gene data show CDR1 as SEHNR and CDR2 as FQNEAQ (reference sequence). The CDR3 extends over 16 amino acids. Trimming stripped 7 bases from V and 7 bases from J, with 26 bases between. The CDR3 loop reads CASNKRRIPWGREQYF. CDR3 bases: TGTGCCAGCAACAAAAGACGCATTCCCTGGGGTCGGGAGCAGTACTTC. Supplemented by reference TRBV7-9 and TRBJ2-7, the full variable domain reads DTGVSQNPRHKITKRGQNVTFRCDPISEHNRLYWYRQTLGQGPEFLTYFQNEAQLEKSRLLSDRFSAERPKGSFSTLEIQRTEQGDSAMYLCASNKRRIPWGREQYFGPGTRLTVT.

This clonotype was observed a few times. The chain has TRBV19 and TRBJ2-2; D possibly corresponds to TRBD2 (5 bases). V was cut by 3 bases and J by 0 bases, with 17 bases left in between. CDR3 length: 18 residues. Looked up from germline, CDR1 is LNHDA and CDR2 is SQIVND (reference sequence). The CDR3 here is CASSIGGSVFANTGELFF. For the CDR3, the DNA is TGTGCCAGTAGTATTGGAGGATCAGTGTTTGCGAACACCGGGGAGCTGTTTTTT.

This clonotype showed up just a few times. This CDR3 reads CSVEPRDRNSGNTIYF. The CDR3 coding sequence is TGCAGCGTTGAACCCCGGGACAGGAACTCTGGAAACACCATATATTTT. The chain joins TRBV29-1 to TRBJ1-3, with 8 bases identical to TRBD1. This CDR3 region has 16 residues. Trimming removed 2 bases from V and 0 bases from J; junction bases left unmatched: 6. The germline gives CDR1 SQVTM, CDR2 ANQGSEA.

The V call is TRBV9, the J call TRBJ2-2, with 10 bases matching TRBD2. Germline CDR1 and CDR2: SGDLS and YYNGEE. V lost 4 bases and J lost 4; bases outside the gene matches: 13. The CDR3 runs to 18 residues. The CDR3 region has the DNA TGTGCCAGCAGCCCGACCCCTGAGCGGGAGGGTACCACCGGGGAGCTGTTTTTT. It yields the protein CASSPTPEREGTTGELFF. Combining the CDR3 with reference TRBV9 and TRBJ2-2 gives the whole variable domain DSGVTQTPKHLITATGQRVTLRCSPRSGDLSVYWYQQSLDQGLQFLIQYYNGEERAKGNILERFSAQQFPDLHSELNLSSLELGDSALYFCASSPTPEREGTTGELFFGEGSRLTVL.

This clonotype has ten or more counts. J is TRBJ1-6 and V is TRBV27; D gene uncertain. The germline V gene encodes CDR1 MNHEY and CDR2 SMNVEV (reference sequence). With 0 bases removed from V and 5 bases from J, the gap between germline ends came to 5 bases. This CDR3 region has 14 residues. The CDR3 loop reads CASSLSYNNSPLHF. The CDR3, as DNA: TGTGCCAGCAGTTTATCCTACAATAATTCACCCCTCCACTTT.

CDR3 sequence reads: CSARYGSNQPQHF. The CDR3 nucleotides read TGCAGTGCTAGATACGGGAGCAATCAGCCCCAGCATTTT. The chain uses TRBV20-1 and TRBJ1-5, with unresolved D. The CDR3 runs to 13 residues. V was clipped by 2 bases and J by 1 base, with 6 bases between them. From germline, CDR1 is DFQATT and CDR2 SNEGSKA (reference sequence).

As regards this clonotype: A far larger clone is a single base away, which makes a read error likely. Here the CDR3 omits its conserved ending phenylalanine or tryptophan, so a read error is the likely source. The chain has TRBV27 and TRBJ1-1, with a tentative D call TRBD1 (5 bases). Trimming took 2 bases from V and 6 from J, leaving 13 bases between them. Per germline, CDR1 MNHEY and CDR2 SMNVEV (reference sequence). The CDR3 totals 14 residues. The CDR3 region is CASSLKAGRAEAFL. CDR3 nucleotides: TGTGCCAGCAGTTTAAAGGCAGGGAGGGCTGAAGCTTTCCTT.

In this sample, this clonotype turned up a few times. The CDR3 sequence: CASSFQVLGRETQYF. The CDR3 coding sequence is TGTGCCAGCAGCTTCCAGGTTTTGGGTCGGGAGACCCAGTACTTC. The genes are TRBV7-9 and TRBJ2-5; D call uncertain. CDR1 is SEHNR, CDR2 FQNEAQ, per germline (reference sequence). The CDR3 covers 15 residues. Deletions cut 3 bases from V and 5 bases from J, with 16 bases between. Full variable domain (missing parts from reference TRBV7-9 and TRBJ2-5): DTGVSQNPRHKITKRGQNVTFRCDPISEHNRLYWYRQTLGQGPEFLTYFQNEAQLEKSRLLSDRFSAERPKGSFSTLEIQRTEQGDSAMYLCASSFQVLGRETQYFGPGTRLLVL.

Ten or more counts support this clonotype. The gene calls are TRBV2 and TRBJ1-1; no firm D call. The germline V gene has CDR1 SNHLY and CDR2 FYNNEI. The CDR3 has 16 amino acids. V lost 2 bases, J lost 0 bases, and 13 bases lay in between. In DNA form, the CDR3 reads TGTGCCAGCAGTGAATTCGCTGGATCCGTGAACACTGAAGCTTTCTTT. This codes for CASSEFAGSVNTEAFF. The full variable domain, completed using reference TRBV2 and TRBJ1-1, is EPEVTQTPSHQVTQMGQEVILRCVPISNHLYFYWYRQILGQKVEFLVSFYNNEISEKSEIFDDQFSVERPDGSNFTLKIRSTKLEDSAMYFCASSEFAGSVNTEAFFGQGTRLTVV.

The CDR3, as DNA: TGCAGCGTCGCCGGGGGGACAGGGTCCTACGAGCAGTACTTC. It yields the protein CSVAGGTGSYEQYF. This chain joins TRBV29-1 and TRBJ2-7; TRBD1 aligns across 9 bases. V lost 6 bases and J lost 1; bases outside the gene matches: 7. CDR1 is SQVTM and CDR2 is ANQGSEA in the germline V gene. CDR3 length equals 14 residues.

This clonotype was found many times. This chain uses TRBV30 with TRBJ1-1; D not resolved. Trimming left V 2 bases short and J 10 bases short, with 11 bases between. This CDR3 spans 11 amino acids. Germline CDR1 GTSNPN, CDR2 SVGIG (reference sequence). CDR3 region: CAWSQYFGAFF. The CDR3 DNA reads as TGTGCCTGGAGTCAGTATTTTGGAGCTTTCTTT.

Regarding this clonotype: One junction end disagrees with the germline gene, perhaps due to a read error. The rearrangement uses TRBV7-9 and TRBJ2-7; TRBD1 matches at 7 bases. This CDR3 region has 13 residues. Germline-derived CDR1 and CDR2 are SEHNR and FQNEAQ (reference sequence). CDR3 nucleotide sequence: TGTGTCAGCAGCGAGGGGACAGCCTACGAGCAGTACTTC. It codes for CVSSEGTAYEQYF. The full variable domain, with the rest looked up from reference TRBV7-9 and TRBJ2-7, is DTGVSQNPRHKITKRGQNVTFRCDPISEHNRLYWYRQTLGQGPEFLTYFQNEAQLEKSRLLSDRFSAERPKGSFSTLEIQRTEQGDSAMYLCVSSEGTAYEQYFGPGTRLTVT.

There are a few counts of this clonotype. This chain joins TRBV7-8 and TRBJ1-2; D is perhaps TRBD1 (5 bases). CDR1 SGHVS and CDR2 FQNEAQ come from the germline V gene. This CDR3 has 15 residues. V lost 1 base and J lost 5, with 14 bases in between. The CDR3 nucleotides are TGTGCCAGCAGCTTAGGGGCCCAGGGAGTGTATGGCTACACCTTC. This encodes CASSLGAQGVYGYTF. The variable domain in full, with the rest retrieved from reference TRBV7-8 and TRBJ1-2, is GAGVSQSPRYKVAKRGQDVALRCDPISGHVSLFWYQQALGQGPEFLTYFQNEAQLDKSGLPSDRFFAERPEGSVSTLKIQRTQQEDSAVYLCASSLGAQGVYGYTFGSGTRLTVV.

This sequence joins TRBV20-1 and TRBJ2-5; TRBD1 agrees at 8 bases. The CDR3 is 14 amino acids. The germline gives CDR1 DFQATT, CDR2 SNEGSKA (reference sequence). The V and J ends lost 2 bases and 1 base, in that order; junction bases with no gene match: 3. CDR3 amino acids: CSARSGQGQETQYF. As DNA, the CDR3 is TGCAGTGCTAGATCCGGACAGGGCCAAGAGACCCAGTACTTC.

The chain recombines TRBV6-5 with TRBJ1-1, with 7 bases fitting TRBD1. The CDR3 is made up of 16 amino acids. V shed 2 bases, J shed 4 bases, and the junction held 10 bases outside the gene matches. Germline CDR1 MNHEY, CDR2 SVGAGI. CDR3 in amino acids: CASSYPNRGMSTEAFF. The CDR3 DNA reads as TGTGCCAGCAGTTACCCGAACAGGGGTATGAGCACTGAAGCTTTCTTT.

This clonotype has a single count. Since a much larger clone is just one base distant, this may be a read error. This chain joins TRBV28 and TRBJ1-2; TRBD1 is a possible D gene (5 bases). The CDR3 consists of 15 residues. V dropped 5 bases and J dropped 4 bases, with 17 bases sitting between them. From germline, CDR1 is MDHEN and CDR2 SYDVKM. The CDR3 sequence: CASSVPGRGLYGYTF. The DNA for the CDR3 is TGTGCCAGCAGTGTTCCGGGACGGGGCCTCTATGGCTACACCTTC.

This clonotype was counted at least ten times. This chain links TRBV27 with TRBJ1-2; maybe TRBD1 (5 bases). CDR1 and CDR2 from the germline V gene are MNHEY and SMNVEV (reference sequence). The CDR3 is 13 amino acids. The V end was cut by 3 bases, the J end by 8 bases, with 13 bases between. The CDR3 sequence is CASSFSEGMGYTF. CDR3 in DNA: TGTGCCAGCAGTTTCTCGGAGGGGATGGGCTACACCTTC.

This clonotype was seen many times. The V gene is TRBV6-1, the J gene TRBJ1-1; the D is unclear. CDR3 size: 12 residues. The ends were cut back, 5 bases at V and 5 bases at J, with 9 bases in the middle. Per germline, CDR1 MNHNS and CDR2 SASEGT. The CDR3 region has the DNA TGTGCCAGCAGTCCGCCCGTAACTGAAGCTTTCTTT. It codes for CASSPPVTEAFF.

This clonotype was counted at least ten times. This chain joins TRBV28 and TRBJ2-7, with no clear D. The V end lost 2 bases, the J end lost 3 bases, and 5 bases lay between the germline ends. CDR1 and CDR2 (germline): MDHEN, SYDVKM. The CDR3 is 12 residues long. The CDR3 region has the DNA TGTGCCAGCAGTTTAAGGATCTACGAGCAGTACTTC. The encoded protein is CASSLRIYEQYF. The whole variable domain, filled in from reference TRBV28 and TRBJ2-7, reads DVKVTQSSRYLVKRTGEKVFLECVQDMDHENMFWYRQDPGLGLRLIYFSYDVKMKEKGDIPEGYSVSREKKERFSLILESASTNQTSMYLCASSLRIYEQYFGPGTRLTVT.

A few counts support this clonotype. The J gene is TRBJ2-7, the V gene TRBV7-2; 9 bases agree with TRBD2. The germline V gene encodes CDR1 SGHTA and CDR2 FQGNSA. The CDR3 runs to 15 residues. V lost 4 bases and J lost 4; bases outside the gene matches: 8. The CDR3 reads CASSSAGTSIYEQYF. The DNA for the CDR3 is TGTGCCAGCAGCTCCGCCGGGACTAGCATTTACGAGCAGTACTTC.

This clonotype has ten or more counts. V gene TRBV12-3 or TRBV12-4 combines with J gene TRBJ2-7, with TRBD2 matching over 7 bases. CDR3 length equals 16 residues. The V gene end was trimmed by 2 bases and the J gene end by 1 base; junction bases not matched to a gene: 8. The CDR3 nucleotides read TGTGCCAGCAGTTTATGGCTAGCGGTTAATTCCTACGAGCAGTACTTC. Encoded protein: CASSLWLAVNSYEQYF.

This clonotype was detected many times. The chain couples TRBV7-2 to TRBJ1-3; TRBD1 matches 7 bases. The CDR3 consists of 13 residues. J gave up 7 bases and V 2 bases, and 2 bases lay outside the gene matches. The germline gives CDR1 SGHTA, CDR2 FQGNSA. For the CDR3, the DNA is TGTGCCAGCAGCTTACAGACAGGGAACACCATATATTTT. Translation gives CASSLQTGNTIYF.

The genes are TRBV4-1 and TRBJ2-7; 9 bases fit TRBD2. The CDR3 has 16 residues. V shed 0 bases and J 2 bases; nucleotides not matched to a gene: 5. Germline V gene data show CDR1 as MGHRA and CDR2 as YSYEKL. CDR3 sequence (DNA): TGCGCCAGCAGCCAAGAACCTAGCGGGGCTACCTACGAGCAGTACTTC. It encodes CASSQEPSGATYEQYF.

This clonotype was recorded a few times. For the CDR3, the DNA is TGCAGTGCTAGAGATGGGCTGGGCCGGGAGACCCAGTACTTC. Translation gives CSARDGLGRETQYF. The chain combines TRBV20-1 with TRBJ2-5, with D unresolved. CDR1 is DFQATT and CDR2 is SNEGSKA in the germline V gene (reference sequence). V lost 0 bases, J lost 5 bases, and 13 bases lay in between. The CDR3 covers 14 residues.

Only a few counts were recorded for this clonotype. This chain connects TRBV27 to TRBJ1-6; 7 bases line up with TRBD1. Germline V lookup: CDR1 MNHEY, CDR2 SMNVEV (reference sequence). Trimming removed 2 bases from V and 12 bases from J; junction bases left unmatched: 4. There are 13 residues in the CDR3. CDR3 DNA: TGTGCCAGCAGTTTAGAGGACAGGTTACCCCTCCACTTT. Its protein product is CASSLEDRLPLHF.

This clonotype came up many times. The J gene is TRBJ2-6, the V gene TRBV29-1; D not certain. Germline V gene data show CDR1 as SQVTM and CDR2 as ANQGSEA. CDR3 length equals 13 residues. V gave up 6 bases and J gave up 2 bases, with 8 bases separating them. CDR3: CSVGAAGANVLTF. CDR3 sequence (DNA): TGCAGCGTAGGAGCAGCTGGGGCCAACGTCCTGACTTTC.

This chain connects TRBV7-2 to TRBJ1-5; D uncertain. The germline CDR1 and CDR2 sequences are SGHTA and FQGNSA. The ends were cut back, 1 base at V and 0 bases at J, with 7 bases in the middle. This CDR3 spans 15 amino acids. CDR3: CASSLDWNSNQPQHF. The CDR3 DNA is TGTGCCAGCAGCTTAGACTGGAATAGCAATCAGCCCCAGCATTTT. The full variable domain, its missing parts supplied by reference TRBV7-2 and TRBJ1-5, is GAGVSQSPSNKVTEKGKDVELRCDPISGHTALYWYRQSLGQGLEFLIYFQGNSAPDKSGLPSDRFSAERTGGSVSTLTIQRTQQEDSAVYLCASSLDWNSNQPQHFGDGTRLSIL.

This clonotype was recorded many times. The J gene is TRBJ2-5, the V gene TRBV6-5; D may be TRBD2 (5 bases). V lost 4 bases, J lost 0 bases, and 9 bases lay in between. This CDR3 contains 14 residues. Germline CDR1 is MNHEY and CDR2 is SVGAGI. The CDR3 region has the DNA TGTGCCAGCAGTTTTGGCGGGTACCAAGAGACCCAGTACTTC. It codes for CASSFGGYQETQYF.

This clonotype turned up a few times. This chain uses TRBV29-1 with TRBJ2-4; D remains ambiguous. Looked up from germline, CDR1 is SQVTM and CDR2 is ANQGSEA. This CDR3 is built from 14 residues. The ends were cut back, 4 bases at V and 0 bases at J, with 10 bases in the middle. The CDR3 spells CSVVPLLAKNIQYF. DNA for the CDR3: TGCAGCGTTGTTCCCCTACTAGCCAAAAACATTCAGTACTTC.